A single T cell receptor beta chain is shown here with its context. This sample stems from a study of cytomegalovirus exposure and HLA in healthy donors. Germline V lookup: CDR1 SGDLS, CDR2 YYNGEE. The CDR3 extends over 14 amino acids. Trimming removed 4 bases from V and 3 bases from J; junction bases left unmatched: 5. Researchers ran the PCR with 60 Vbeta and 13 Jbeta primers. Using immunoSEQ multiplex PCR, the repertoire was profiled, and TCRdb retains in-frame clones only, with some absent. The sample lists some 150,000 clones, about 80% occurring once. Likely unrecorded immune exposures existed in these nominally healthy donors.

This receptor was taken from a man in his forties in good health and CMV-seropositive. The specimen sequenced was PBMCs. The chain carries TRBV9 and TRBJ2-3; TRBD1 matches 7 bases. DNA for the CDR3: TGTGCCAGCAGCAAGCACAGGGGAACAGATACGCAGTATTTT. It codes for CASSKHRGTDTQYF.